This passage covers 24 T cell receptor beta chains from one sample sequenced in a study of shared clonotypes between healthy human individuals. Here immunoSEQ multiplex PCR was the method, and the copy in TCRdb shows in-frame clones only, minus some. The sample carries roughly 2.4 million clones, approximately 94% recorded once. The sequenced sample consisted of naive CD4+ T cells sorted from blood. The subset here: CD45RA+ positively selected. These receptors all come from a man aged 18 to 30 in good health.

The chain has TRBV7-2 and TRBJ2-1; the D is unclear. Germline values: CDR1 SGHTA, CDR2 FQGNSA. The CDR3 runs to 12 residues. The ends were cut back, 5 bases at V and 7 bases at J, with 9 bases in the middle. The CDR3 coding sequence is TGTGCCAGCAGCGAGCAGAGGAATGAGCAGTTCTTC. Protein sequence: CASSEQRNEQFF.

V gene TRBV5-1 combines with J gene TRBJ1-1, with 10 bases that match TRBD1. V dropped 3 bases and J dropped 1; count of bases not matched to a gene: 6. From germline, CDR1 is SGHRS and CDR2 YFSETQ. The CDR3 spans 16 residues. The CDR3 DNA reads as TGCGCCAGCAGCTCCGGGACAGGGGTTGGGAACACTGAAGCTTTCTTT. It yields the protein CASSSGTGVGNTEAFF.

This rearrangement joins TRBV30 to TRBJ1-1; a weak D match, TRBD1 (6 bases). Trimming pared 7 bases from V and 1 base from J, leaving 13 bases between. This CDR3 region has 13 residues. From germline, CDR1 is GTSNPN and CDR2 SVGIG (reference sequence). CDR3 protein: CAYQGQSNTEAFF. CDR3 DNA: TGTGCCTACCAAGGACAGTCGAACACTGAAGCTTTCTTT.

The chain employs TRBV5-1 and TRBJ2-3; the D gene could be TRBD1 or TRBD2 (6 bases each). Germline V gives CDR1 SGHRS, CDR2 YFSETQ. Trimming took off 7 bases at V and 2 bases at J, with 14 bases between the two ends. The CDR3 spans 14 residues. The CDR3 protein is CASGGGHITDTQYF. The CDR3, as DNA: TGCGCCAGCGGAGGGGGACATATCACAGATACGCAGTATTTT.

This rearrangement joins TRBV11-2 to TRBJ1-1; no reliable D call. V lost 0 bases and J lost 1, with 12 bases in between. Germline V gene sequence: CDR1 SGHAT, CDR2 FQNNGV. The CDR3 runs 16 residues. The chain's CDR3 is CASSLDRENPNTEAFF. The DNA for the CDR3 is TGTGCCAGCAGCTTAGATCGGGAGAATCCGAACACTGAAGCTTTCTTT.

V is TRBV7-9 and J is TRBJ2-2; tentatively, D is TRBD2 (5 bases). Trimming shortened V by 4 bases and J by 5 bases, and 11 bases separated the two germline ends. The germline V gene has CDR1 SEHNR and CDR2 FQNEAQ (reference sequence). The CDR3 covers 14 residues. CDR3 nucleotide sequence: TGTGCCAGCAGCTCCGCGCCGGGAACCGGGGAGCTGTTTTTT. Translating gives CASSSAPGTGELFF.

The chain combines TRBV7-6 with TRBJ2-1, with 9 bases lining up with TRBD2. The CDR3 runs to 16 residues. Germline V gene lookup returns CDR1 SGHVS and CDR2 FNYEAQ. V dropped 0 bases and J dropped 6; count of bases not matched to a gene: 6. The CDR3 loop reads CASSLAGGGALNEQFF. CDR3 nucleotides: TGTGCCAGCAGCTTAGCCGGCGGGGGGGCTCTCAATGAGCAGTTCTTC. The whole variable domain, remainder taken from reference TRBV7-6 and TRBJ2-1, is GAGVSQSPRYKVTKRGQDVALRCDPISGHVSLYWYRQALGQGPEFLTYFNYEAQQDKSGLPNDRFSAERPEGSISTLTIQRTEQRDSAMYRCASSLAGGGALNEQFFGPGTRLTVL.

This CDR3 is CASSPSWRTQYF. CDR3 nucleotide sequence: TGTGCCAGCAGTCCCAGCTGGCGGACCCAGTACTTC. The chain has TRBV6-5 and TRBJ2-5, with D uncertain. Germline CDR1 MNHEY, CDR2 SVGAGI. The CDR3 totals 12 residues. V lost 5 bases to trimming and J lost 7 bases, with 11 bases between them.

In its sample, this clone was seen once. The V gene is TRBV7-2, the J gene TRBJ2-7; D is possibly TRBD2 (6 bases). This CDR3 comprises 14 residues. With 7 bases removed from V and 2 bases from J, the gap between germline ends came to 15 bases. Germline CDR1 is SGHTA and CDR2 is FQGNSA. This chain's CDR3 is CASNFRESAYEQYF. Here the CDR3 DNA reads TGTGCCAGCAACTTCCGGGAGTCCGCCTACGAGCAGTACTTC.

This sequence joins TRBV19 and TRBJ2-5; D is unclear. CDR1 is LNHDA and CDR2 is SQIVND in the germline V gene (reference sequence). CDR3 length equals 15 residues. The V end was cut by 2 bases, the J end by 1 base, with 11 bases between. The CDR3 nucleotides are TGTGCCAGTAGTATAATGGCACCTGGCCAAGAGACCCAGTACTTC. Its translation is CASSIMAPGQETQYF.

A single count supports this clone. The chain links TRBV7-9 to TRBJ1-5; D gene uncertain. The germline V gene encodes CDR1 SEHNR and CDR2 FQNEAQ (reference sequence). Trimming shortened V by 0 bases and J by 0 bases, and 6 bases separated the two germline ends. The length of the CDR3 is 15 residues. CDR3 nucleotides: TGTGCCAGCAGCTTAGCGGACGGTAGCAATCAGCCCCAGCATTTT. Amino acid sequence: CASSLADGSNQPQHF.

This chain links TRBV6-5 with TRBJ2-7; 8 bases agree with TRBD2. CDR1 is MNHEY and CDR2 is SVGAGI in the germline V gene. The V and J ends lost 1 base and 5 bases, in that order; junction bases with no gene match: 7. This CDR3 is built from 15 residues. Here the CDR3 DNA reads TGTGCCAGCAGTTACTATGACGGGGGGGGCCACGAGCAGTACTTC. Translated, it gives CASSYYDGGGHEQYF.

The V gene is TRBV13, the J gene TRBJ2-7; 10 positions agree with TRBD1. The J segment lost 7 bases and the V segment lost 3 bases, leaving 6 bases of the junction unmatched. The CDR3 consists of 14 residues. Germline assignment: CDR1 PRHDT and CDR2 FYEKMQ (reference sequence). The CDR3 region is CASSFRQGAGEQYF. The CDR3 bases are TGTGCCAGCAGCTTTCGACAGGGGGCGGGAGAGCAGTACTTC.

The chain couples TRBV6-1 to TRBJ1-6, with 8 bases aligning to TRBD1. J was trimmed by 9 bases and V by 4 bases; bases with no gene match: 5. The CDR3 runs to 14 residues. The germline gives CDR1 MNHNS, CDR2 SASEGT. CDR3 bases: TGTGCCAGCAGTGGAGGACAGGGAAGTTCACCCCTCCACTTT. Protein product: CASSGGQGSSPLHF.

This rearrangement joins TRBV9 to TRBJ1-4; D possibly corresponds to TRBD1 (5 bases). The CDR3 spans 15 residues. V dropped 4 bases and J dropped 1 base, with 11 bases sitting between them. Germline V gives CDR1 SGDLS, CDR2 YYNGEE. The CDR3 region is CASSPRQRTNEKLFF. The CDR3 DNA follows: TGTGCCAGCAGCCCCCGACAGCGAACTAATGAAAAACTGTTTTTT.

Points on this clone: Other DNA sequences in the same sample also yield this CDR3. The V call is TRBV6-5, the J call TRBJ2-7; D perhaps matches TRBD2 (6 bases). This CDR3 spans 15 amino acids. V was clipped by 5 bases and J by 2 bases, with 16 bases between them. Germline V CDR1 and CDR2: MNHEY, SVGAGI. The CDR3 loop reads CASSSPRGGTYEQYF. CDR3 in DNA: TGTGCCAGCAGTAGTCCCCGTGGGGGGACCTACGAGCAGTACTTC.

Only one count was recorded for this clone. The chain recombines TRBV7-2 with TRBJ2-7; TRBD1 matches 11 bases. V lost 3 bases to trimming and J lost 3 bases; unmatched junction nucleotides: 10. The CDR3 covers 17 residues. Germline CDR1 reads SGHTA; CDR2 reads FQGNSA. Here the CDR3 DNA reads TGTGCCAGCAGCTTTGCCCCCCCGGGACAGGGGGGCTACGAGCAGTACTTC. Translation gives CASSFAPPGQGGYEQYF. The full variable domain, rest sourced from reference TRBV7-2 and TRBJ2-7, is GAGVSQSPSNKVTEKGKDVELRCDPISGHTALYWYRQSLGQGLEFLIYFQGNSAPDKSGLPSDRFSAERTGGSVSTLTIQRTQQEDSAVYLCASSFAPPGQGGYEQYFGPGTRLTVT.

A word on this clone: The sample contains more than one DNA sequence encoding this CDR3. J is TRBJ1-2 and V is TRBV6-5; 7 bases are a match to TRBD1. Germline CDR1 and CDR2: MNHEY and SVGAGI. Trimming removed 6 bases from V and 4 bases from J; junction bases left unmatched: 5. There are 13 residues in the CDR3. CDR3 DNA: TGTGCCAGCAGCTCGGGGACAGTCTATGGCTACACCTTC. Translated: CASSSGTVYGYTF.

The J gene is TRBJ2-2, the V gene TRBV6-4; D is perhaps TRBD2 (6 bases). The CDR3 totals 15 residues. Trimming shortened V by 0 bases and J by 2 bases, and 7 bases separated the two germline ends. Germline CDR1 and CDR2: MRHNA and SNTAGT. The CDR3 spells CASSDSSGNTGELFF. The CDR3 DNA follows: TGTGCCAGCAGTGACTCTAGCGGAAACACCGGGGAGCTGTTTTTT.

This clone was recorded only once. V is TRBV7-9 and J is TRBJ2-2; D is uncertain. Trimming took 1 base from V and 1 from J, leaving 10 bases between them. The CDR3 extends over 16 amino acids. Germline V gene sequence: CDR1 SEHNR, CDR2 FQNEAQ (reference sequence). In DNA, the CDR3 is TGTGCCAGCAGCTTAGATGCGACCCGGAACACCGGGGAGCTGTTTTTT. Protein: CASSLDATRNTGELFF.

As for this clone: Other DNA sequences from this sample encode an identical CDR3 as well. The chain combines TRBV11-3 with TRBJ1-1; D not certain. This CDR3 has 13 residues. Trimming shortened V by 3 bases and J by 1 base, and 6 bases separated the two germline ends. Germline CDR1 reads SGHNT; CDR2 reads YENEEA. CDR3 sequence: CASSFGRNTEAFF. For the CDR3, the DNA is TGTGCCAGCAGCTTCGGTAGGAACACTGAAGCTTTCTTT.

This clone was detected once. The rearrangement uses TRBV4-1 and TRBJ2-4, with D possibly TRBD1 on 6 matching bases. Deletions cut 3 bases from V and 0 bases from J, with 9 bases between. This CDR3 region has 15 residues. Germline V gives CDR1 MGHRA, CDR2 YSYEKL. The CDR3 loop reads CASSHPGEAKNIQYF. In DNA, the CDR3 is TGCGCCAGCAGCCACCCAGGGGAAGCCAAAAACATTCAGTACTTC.

The V and J genes are TRBV28 and TRBJ1-1, with TRBD1 matching 7 bases. J was trimmed by 2 bases and V by 8 bases; bases with no gene match: 8. The CDR3 loop spans 14 amino acids. Germline V gene data show CDR1 as MDHEN and CDR2 as SYDVKM. The CDR3 DNA sequence: TGTGCCAGCTTTTGGGGGGACAGAAACACTGAAGCTTTCTTT. Translation: CASFWGDRNTEAFF.

The V and J genes are TRBV9 and TRBJ2-5, with 9 bases fitting TRBD2. Germline V gives CDR1 SGDLS, CDR2 YYNGEE. Unmatched junction bases numbered 11, after V lost 3 bases and J lost 2 bases. CDR3 length equals 17 residues. The CDR3 sequence is CASSAGASGEIQETQYF. The CDR3 DNA sequence: TGTGCCAGCAGCGCCGGTGCTAGCGGGGAGATACAAGAGACCCAGTACTTC. The complete variable domain, with remaining parts taken from reference TRBV9 and TRBJ2-5, reads DSGVTQTPKHLITATGQRVTLRCSPRSGDLSVYWYQQSLDQGLQFLIQYYNGEERAKGNILERFSAQQFPDLHSELNLSSLELGDSALYFCASSAGASGEIQETQYFGPGTRLLVL.